The 22 T cell receptor beta chains below come from one sample, sequenced in a study of blood T cell repertoires in COVID-19. Here immunoSEQ multiplex PCR was the method, and the copy in TCRdb shows in-frame clones only, minus some. Of 240,000 or so clones detected, 82% appear once; the ten largest clones hold around 2%. The sequencing input was peripheral blood. All receptors derive from an elderly woman with acute or convalescent COVID-19.

J is TRBJ1-2 and V is TRBV5-6; 10 bases are shared with TRBD1. From germline, CDR1 is SGHDT and CDR2 YYEEEE. The CDR3 covers 15 residues. V was clipped by 4 bases and J by 2 bases; unmatched bases: 5. The CDR3 region is CASSPGTGENYGYTF. The CDR3 coding sequence is TGTGCCAGCAGCCCCGGGACAGGGGAGAACTATGGCTACACCTTC.

The chain carries TRBV5-8 and TRBJ2-1, with D unclear. The CDR3 has 15 residues. The V end lost 0 bases, the J end lost 1 base, and 8 bases lay between the germline ends. CDR1 SGHTS and CDR2 YDEGEE come from the germline V gene. CDR3 in DNA: TGTGCCAGCAGCTTGGCTGGAGAATCCTACAATGAGCAGTTCTTC. It is translated as CASSLAGESYNEQFF.

This sequence joins TRBV4-2 and TRBJ2-3, with 12 positions matching TRBD2. The V gene's germline CDR1 is LGHNA and CDR2 YNFKEQ. V shed 0 bases and J 4 bases; nucleotides not matched to a gene: 2. CDR3 length: 16 amino acids. CDR3: CASSQELAGGPDTQYF. The CDR3 nucleotides read TGTGCCAGCAGCCAAGAACTAGCGGGGGGCCCAGATACGCAGTATTTT.

The V gene is TRBV6-5, the J gene TRBJ1-1; perhaps TRBD1 as D (6 bases). The V gene's germline CDR1 is MNHEY and CDR2 SVGAGI. V shed 4 bases and J shed 11 bases, with 23 bases lying between them. The CDR3 totals 15 residues. CDR3 coding DNA: TGTGCCAGCAGTTTCACATCCGGGGGGCACATGGGGGCTTTCTTT. This translates into CASSFTSGGHMGAFF.

This chain connects TRBV4-3 to TRBJ1-2; possible D gene TRBD1, 5 bases. From germline, CDR1 is LGHNA and CDR2 YSLEER. The CDR3 is made up of 14 amino acids. The germline V and J ends were trimmed by 3 bases and 8 bases, with 16 bases remaining between them. CDR3 DNA: TGCGCCAGCAGCCACCCTGGGGCAGGGAACGGCTACACCTTC. Translated: CASSHPGAGNGYTF.

This clone came up a few times. V and J are TRBV4-1 and TRBJ2-7; D gene ambiguous. Trimming removed 0 bases at V and 5 bases at J, with 17 bases between. This CDR3 is built from 16 residues. Germline assignment: CDR1 MGHRA and CDR2 YSYEKL. CDR3 in DNA: TGCGCCAGCAGCCAAGAAGGTGTGGCAGGTAGTGACGAGCAGTACTTC. Its translation: CASSQEGVAGSDEQYF.

The chain links TRBV9 to TRBJ1-4; 7 bases align to TRBD1. Trimming took 4 bases from V and 8 from J; bases not matched to a gene: 20. The CDR3 runs 18 residues. The germline gives CDR1 SGDLS, CDR2 YYNGEE. The CDR3 reads CASSPDPPTPGGKEKLFF. The CDR3 DNA follows: TGTGCCAGCAGCCCAGACCCCCCGACGCCAGGGGGAAAAGAAAAACTGTTTTTT.

This chain links TRBV7-2 with TRBJ1-1; possible D gene TRBD1, 5 bases. V lost 3 bases and J 1 base, leaving 6 bases between the germline ends. This CDR3 has 13 amino acids. Germline V gene lookup returns CDR1 SGHTA and CDR2 FQGNSA. Here the CDR3 DNA reads TGTGCCAGCAGCTTGACAGAGAACACTGAAGCTTTCTTT. As protein: CASSLTENTEAFF.

The V call is TRBV28, the J call TRBJ2-4; 7 bases are a match to TRBD1. The junction had 4 bases not matched to a gene; V was cut back by 5 bases and J by 3 bases. This CDR3 region has 14 residues. CDR1 MDHEN and CDR2 SYDVKM come from the germline V gene. The CDR3 DNA is TGTGCCAGCAGTCCTCAGGGGGTCAAAAACATTCAGTACTTC. This codes for CASSPQGVKNIQYF.

The chain employs TRBV7-3 and TRBJ2-1; the match to TRBD2 covers 16 bases. Germline V lookup: CDR1 SGHTA, CDR2 FQGTGA. This CDR3 contains 18 residues. Trimming cost V 4 bases and J 8 bases; bases outside gene matches: 11. DNA of the CDR3: TGTGCCAGCAGCTCCCACTTGGGACTAGCGGGGGGGAACGATGAGCAGTTCTTC. It yields the protein CASSSHLGLAGGNDEQFF. The whole variable domain, filled in from reference TRBV7-3 and TRBJ2-1, reads GAGVSQTPSNKVTEKGKYVELRCDPISGHTALYWYRQSLGQGPEFLIYFQGTGAADDSGLPNDRFFAVRPEGSVSTLKIQRTERGDSAVYLCASSSHLGLAGGNDEQFFGPGTRLTVL.

As for this clone: The sample holds other DNA sequences that translate to the same CDR3. The chain employs TRBV2 and TRBJ2-3, with TRBD1 identical over 11 bases. This CDR3 has 16 amino acids. In germline, CDR1 is SNHLY, CDR2 FYNNEI. After removal of 6 bases from V and 1 base from J, the junction contained 6 bases not matched to a gene. DNA of the CDR3: TGTGCCAGCAGCGTTTCGGGACAGGGGGGCACAGATACGCAGTATTTT. Its translation: CASSVSGQGGTDTQYF.

This chain links TRBV30 with TRBJ2-7; TRBD2 matches 13 bases. Trimming cost V 3 bases and J 3 bases; bases outside gene matches: 8. The CDR3 runs to 16 residues. CDR1 GTSNPN and CDR2 SVGIG come from the germline V gene (reference sequence). The CDR3 loop reads CAWRDKGLAGVYEQYF. For the CDR3, the DNA is TGTGCCTGGAGGGATAAAGGACTAGCGGGAGTCTACGAGCAGTACTTC.

A few counts support this clone. J is TRBJ1-5 and V is TRBV24-1; tentatively, D is TRBD1 (6 bases). Trimming stripped 4 bases from V and 4 bases from J, with 13 bases between. The CDR3 sequence is 15 residues long. Germline CDR1 and CDR2: KGHDR and SFDVKD. The CDR3 nucleotides read TGTGCCACCAGTGAAGATGACAGGATGAATCAGCCCCAGCATTTT. Its protein is CATSEDDRMNQPQHF.

This clone has a handful of counts. CDR3: CASSPRGTTPDTQYF. The CDR3 coding sequence is TGTGCCAGCAGCCCCCGGGGAACCACTCCAGATACGCAGTATTTT. The gene calls are TRBV7-2 and TRBJ2-3; TRBD2 is a possible D gene (5 bases). This CDR3 is built from 15 residues. CDR1 and CDR2 (germline): SGHTA, FQGNSA. Trimming shortened V by 5 bases and J by 4 bases, and 16 bases separated the two germline ends.

V and J are TRBV28 and TRBJ2-7, with 11 bases matching TRBD2. This CDR3 is 15 amino acids long. Germline V gene data show CDR1 as MDHEN and CDR2 as SYDVKM. The junction had 7 bases not matched to a gene; V was cut back by 7 bases and J by 2 bases. This CDR3 is CASISSGRPTYEQYF. CDR3 bases: TGTGCCAGCATCTCTAGCGGGAGGCCCACCTACGAGCAGTACTTC. The full variable domain, in which reference TRBV28 and TRBJ2-7 provide the parts outside the CDR3, is DVKVTQSSRYLVKRTGEKVFLECVQDMDHENMFWYRQDPGLGLRLIYFSYDVKMKEKGDIPEGYSVSREKKERFSLILESASTNQTSMYLCASISSGRPTYEQYFGPGTRLTVT.

V usage is TRBV13 and J usage is TRBJ2-7; possibly TRBD2 for D (7 bases). The CDR3 contains 14 residues. Trimming cost V 2 bases and J 2 bases, with 10 bases left between them. Germline V gives CDR1 PRHDT, CDR2 FYEKMQ (reference sequence). Here the CDR3 reads CASSLKGGAYEQYF. In nucleotides, the CDR3 is TGTGCCAGCAGCTTAAAGGGGGGGGCCTACGAGCAGTACTTC. Filled out from reference TRBV13 and TRBJ2-7, the complete variable domain reads AAGVIQSPRHLIKEKRETATLKCYPIPRHDTVYWYQQGPGQDPQFLISFYEKMQSDKGSIPDRFSAQQFSDYHSELNMSSLELGDSALYFCASSLKGGAYEQYFGPGTRLTVT.

This chain joins TRBV28 and TRBJ2-2; TRBD2 matches 9 bases. J gave up 1 base and V 6 bases, and 3 bases lay outside the gene matches. Per germline, CDR1 MDHEN and CDR2 SYDVKM. The CDR3 consists of 15 residues. CDR3 sequence: CASRQREVNTGELFF. The DNA for the CDR3 is TGTGCCAGCAGGCAGCGGGAGGTGAACACCGGGGAGCTGTTTTTT.

V gene TRBV7-3 combines with J gene TRBJ2-5; 10 nucleotides agree with TRBD2. The CDR3 spans 15 residues. Trimming removed 5 bases from V and 5 bases from J; junction bases left unmatched: 8. Germline lookup yields CDR1 SGHTA and CDR2 FQGTGA. CDR3 sequence reads: CASSLSGGSIETQYF. CDR3 DNA sequence: TGTGCCAGCAGCCTTAGCGGGGGGTCTATCGAGACCCAGTACTTC.

The V and J genes are TRBV7-6 and TRBJ1-4; no clear D. The ends were cut back, 2 bases at V and 2 bases at J, with 12 bases in the middle. The CDR3 runs to 16 residues. Germline CDR1 and CDR2: SGHVS and FNYEAQ. CDR3 bases: TGTGCCAGCAGCTTACAATTGGGAGAGACTAATGAAAAACTGTTTTTT. Amino acid sequence: CASSLQLGETNEKLFF.

J is TRBJ1-2 and V is TRBV4-2; TRBD1 matches at 7 bases. Germline CDR1 reads LGHNA; CDR2 reads YNFKEQ. V dropped 4 bases and J dropped 4; count of bases not matched to a gene: 6. The CDR3 runs 14 residues. CDR3 in amino acids: CASSLQTGSYGYTF. CDR3 DNA sequence: TGTGCCAGCAGCCTTCAGACAGGGTCCTATGGCTACACCTTC.

V is TRBV4-3 and J is TRBJ2-5, with TRBD1 identical over 10 bases. The CDR3 contains 16 residues. V lost 0 bases to trimming and J lost 9 bases; unmatched junction nucleotides: 10. Germline V gives CDR1 LGHNA, CDR2 YSLEER. The CDR3 is CASSQEWGTGEMPQYF. As DNA, the CDR3 is TGCGCCAGCAGCCAAGAATGGGGGACAGGGGAGATGCCCCAGTACTTC.

This clone was seen more than once but under ten times. CDR3 protein: CASLTGQNYGYTF. CDR3 nucleotides: TGTGCCAGCTTAACAGGGCAGAACTATGGCTACACCTTC. The V call is TRBV2, the J call TRBJ1-2, with D possibly being TRBD1 (6 bases). V dropped 8 bases and J dropped 2 bases, with 12 bases sitting between them. CDR3 length: 13 residues. The germline gives CDR1 SNHLY, CDR2 FYNNEI.